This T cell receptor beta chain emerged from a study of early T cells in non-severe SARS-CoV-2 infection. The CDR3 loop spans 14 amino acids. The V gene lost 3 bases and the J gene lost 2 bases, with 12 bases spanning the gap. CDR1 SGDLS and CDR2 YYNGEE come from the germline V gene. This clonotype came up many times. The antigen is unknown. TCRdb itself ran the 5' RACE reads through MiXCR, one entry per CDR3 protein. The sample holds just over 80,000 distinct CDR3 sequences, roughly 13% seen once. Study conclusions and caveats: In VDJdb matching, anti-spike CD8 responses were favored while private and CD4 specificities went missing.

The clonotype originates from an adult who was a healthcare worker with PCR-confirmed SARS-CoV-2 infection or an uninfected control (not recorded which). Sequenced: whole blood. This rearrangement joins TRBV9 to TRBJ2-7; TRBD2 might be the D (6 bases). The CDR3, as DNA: TGTGCCAGCAGCGAGCAGGGCGGGGCCTACGAGCAGTACTTC. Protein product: CASSEQGGAYEQYF. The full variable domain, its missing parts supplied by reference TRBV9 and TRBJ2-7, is DSGVTQTPKHLITATGQRVTLRCSPRSGDLSVYWYQQSLDQGLQFLIQYYNGEERAKGNILERFSAQQFPDLHSELNLSSLELGDSALYFCASSEQGGAYEQYFGPGTRLTVT.